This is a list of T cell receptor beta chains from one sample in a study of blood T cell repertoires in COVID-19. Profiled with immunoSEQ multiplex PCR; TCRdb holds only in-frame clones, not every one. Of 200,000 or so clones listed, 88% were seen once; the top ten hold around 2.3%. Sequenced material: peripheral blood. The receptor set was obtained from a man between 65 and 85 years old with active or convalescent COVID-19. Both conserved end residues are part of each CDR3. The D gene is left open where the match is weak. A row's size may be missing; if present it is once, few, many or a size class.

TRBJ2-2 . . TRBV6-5 TGTGCCAGCAGTTATCTAGAAGCCGGGGAGCTGTTTTTT CASSYLEAGELFF
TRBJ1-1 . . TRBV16 TGTGCCAGCAGCCAATTCGTTGTTGGCGGGGGCACTGAAGCTTTCTTT CASSQFVVGGGTEAFF
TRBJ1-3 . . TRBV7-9 TGTGCCAGCAGCTTAGTGTGGGGGCTCCGCTCTGGAAACACCATATATTTT CASSLVWGLRSGNTIYF
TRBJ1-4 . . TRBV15 TGTGCCACCAAAAACAGGCGACTGAATGAAAAACTGTTTTTT CATKNRRLNEKLFF
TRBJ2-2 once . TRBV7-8 TGTGCCAGCAGCTCCCAAATGCAGGGTACCGGCGGGGAGCTGTTTTTT CASSSQMQGTGGELFF
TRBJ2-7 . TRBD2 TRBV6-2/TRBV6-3 TGTGCCAGCACCCCTAGCGGGGGCCACGAGCAGTACTTC CASTPSGGHEQYF
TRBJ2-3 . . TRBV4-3 TGCGCCAGCAGCCAAGTGGTATTTGGGGGGACGCAGTATTTT CASSQVVFGGTQYF
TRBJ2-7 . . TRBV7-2 TGTGCCAGCAGCTTAGGTTGGGAGAGAATGCAGTACTTC CASSLGWERMQYF
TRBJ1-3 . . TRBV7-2 TGTGCCAGCAGCTTAGTATCCGGGGCTGGAAACACCATATATTTT CASSLVSGAGNTIYF
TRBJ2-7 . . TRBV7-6 TGTGCCAGCAGCCCCTACGCCGGTACCTACGAGCAGTACTTC CASSPYAGTYEQYF
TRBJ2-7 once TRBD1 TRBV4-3 TGCGCCAGCAGCCCGTCCGGGACAGGCCTGAGGGAGCAGTACTTC CASSPSGTGLREQYF
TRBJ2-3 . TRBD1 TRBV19 TGTGCCAGTAGTATTTTGTGGCAGGGGGGCACAGATACGCAGTATTTT CASSILWQGGTDTQYF
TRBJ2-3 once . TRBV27 TGTGCCAGCAGTTTGGTAGGGAGACACACAGATACGCAGTATTTT CASSLVGRHTDTQYF
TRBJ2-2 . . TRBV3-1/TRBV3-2 TGTGCCAGCAGCCAAGGGCGGGGTCGGGCCGGGGAGCTGTTTTTT CASSQGRGRAGELFF
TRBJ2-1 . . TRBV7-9 TGTGCCAGCAGCTTAGCAGGGGTGTACAATGAGCAGTTCTTC CASSLAGVYNEQFF
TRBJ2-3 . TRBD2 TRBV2 TGTGCCAGCAGTGAAGGGGGACTAGCAGTAAGGGATACGCAGTATTTT CASSEGGLAVRDTQYF
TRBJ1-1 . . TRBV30 TGTGCCTGCCAACAGGGGAACACTGAAGCTTTCTTT CACQQGNTEAFF
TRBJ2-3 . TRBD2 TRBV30 TGTGCCTGGAGTTGGTGGGGAGGGAGGACAGATACGCAGTATTTT CAWSWWGGRTDTQYF
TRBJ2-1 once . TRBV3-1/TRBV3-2 TGTGCCAGCAGCCTTGGACTGTACAATGAGCAGTTCTTC CASSLGLYNEQFF
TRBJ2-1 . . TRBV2 TGTGCCAGCAGTGCTGGGGGGTTCCCTGACAATGAGCAGTTCTTC CASSAGGFPDNEQFF
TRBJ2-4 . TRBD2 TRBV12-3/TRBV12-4 TGTGCCAGCAGTTTTGCGGGAGGAAACATTCAGTACTTC CASSFAGGNIQYF
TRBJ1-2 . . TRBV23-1 TGCGCCAGCAGTCTGTCGCAAGCCTATGGCTACACCTTC CASSLSQAYGYTF
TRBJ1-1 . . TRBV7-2 TGTGCCAGCAGCACGGGGAACACTGAAGCTTTCTTT CASSTGNTEAFF
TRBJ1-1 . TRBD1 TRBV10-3 TGTGCCATCAGTCTCGGGACAGAAAATGAAGCTTTCTTT CAISLGTENEAFF
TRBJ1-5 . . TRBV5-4 TGTGCCAGCAGCCTCCAGGGGAGCAATCAGCCCCAGCATTTT CASSLQGSNQPQHF
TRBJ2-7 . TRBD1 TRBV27 TGTGCCAGCAGCTACGGGGACAGAACTACCTACGAGCAGTACTTC CASSYGDRTTYEQYF